One sample yielded the 8 T cell receptor beta chains listed below, sequenced in a study of T cells in Graves' hyperthyroidism and ophthalmopathy. The investigators amplified TCR beta CDR3 regions from RNA transcripts. HTBI primers were the set used in a first-round RT-PCR of the TCR CDR3. MiXCR, run by TCRdb on the multiplex PCR reads, gives a single entry per CDR3 protein. This sample yields 300,000 to 450,000 distinct CDR3 sequences, of which about 14% are seen a single time; 15% to 20% belongs to the top ten. The sequenced sample was blood. These receptors were obtained from a woman younger than 45 with Graves' ophthalmopathy.

The chain recombines TRBV18 with TRBJ1-1, with D unresolved. With 1 base removed from V and 11 bases from J, the gap between germline ends came to 11 bases. This CDR3 has 12 amino acids. Germline-derived CDR1 and CDR2 are KGHSH and LQKENI. The CDR3 nucleotides are TGTGCCAGCTCACCACAAAGGTTTTCGGCTTTCTTT. The encoded protein is CASSPQRFSAFF.

This clonotype was picked up a small number of times. The chain uses TRBV10-3 and TRBJ1-4, with 7 nucleotides matching TRBD1. V was clipped by 6 bases and J by 7 bases; unmatched bases: 8. CDR3 length equals 14 residues. CDR1 and CDR2 from the germline V gene are ENHRY and SYGVKD. As DNA, the CDR3 is TGTGCCATCAGGGCAGACAGGGAAGGTGAAAAACTGTTTTTT. Its translation: CAIRADREGEKLFF.

This clonotype has ten or more counts. The rearrangement joins TRBV15 to TRBJ1-4; no clear D gene. CDR3 length: 13 amino acids. V was cut by 0 bases and J by 10 bases, with 9 bases left in between. Germline V gives CDR1 LNHNV, CDR2 YYDKDF (reference sequence). CDR3 bases: TGTGCCACCAGCAGAGATATCGAGGCAAAACTGTTTTTT. Protein: CATSRDIEAKLFF.

This clonotype has at least ten counts. The chain uses TRBV6-1 and TRBJ2-7, with D perhaps matching TRBD2 (5 bases). Germline V lookup: CDR1 MNHNS, CDR2 SASEGT. The CDR3 is 16 residues long. Trimming pared 2 bases from V and 0 bases from J, leaving 14 bases between. The CDR3 region has the DNA TGTGCCAGCAGTGAATTGGGAGCTCAAAGCTCCTACGAGCAGTACTTC. Amino acids: CASSELGAQSSYEQYF.

This clonotype was seen repeatedly, ten times or more. The V call is TRBV11-2, the J call TRBJ2-5; 8 bases map to TRBD2. J was trimmed by 0 bases and V by 0 bases; bases with no gene match: 6. Per the germline V gene, CDR1 is SGHAT and CDR2 is FQNNGV. The CDR3 length is 17 residues. DNA for the CDR3: TGTGCCAGCAGCTTAGATCCGCGGGGGGCGTACCAAGAGACCCAGTACTTC. It encodes CASSLDPRGAYQETQYF.

This clonotype turned up a few times. Possible read error: a much larger clone is one base away. This chain joins TRBV20-1 and TRBJ2-1; either TRBD1 or TRBD2 may fit D (6 bases each). The CDR3 spans 14 residues. Germline CDR1 reads DFQATT; CDR2 reads SNEGSKA (reference sequence). The CDR3 reads CSAPTWGANNEQLF. CDR3 nucleotide sequence: TGCAGTGCGCCGACGTGGGGGGCGAACAATGAGCAGCTCTTC.

The chain uses TRBV5-6 and TRBJ1-5; no firm D call. Trimming pared 0 bases from V and 1 base from J, leaving 11 bases between. Germline V lookup: CDR1 SGHDT, CDR2 YYEEEE. This CDR3 has 16 residues. The CDR3 is CASSLASHLSNQPQHF. Here the CDR3 DNA reads TGTGCCAGCAGCTTGGCGTCCCACCTAAGCAATCAGCCCCAGCATTTT.

This sequence joins TRBV28 and TRBJ1-5; no clear D. The CDR3 has 15 residues. Germline values: CDR1 MDHEN, CDR2 SYDVKM. Trimming removed 7 bases at V and 1 base at J, with 14 bases between. The DNA of the CDR3 is TGTGCCAGCAATCATGGCCAATCGAGCAATCAGCCCCAGCATTTT. The encoded protein is CASNHGQSSNQPQHF.